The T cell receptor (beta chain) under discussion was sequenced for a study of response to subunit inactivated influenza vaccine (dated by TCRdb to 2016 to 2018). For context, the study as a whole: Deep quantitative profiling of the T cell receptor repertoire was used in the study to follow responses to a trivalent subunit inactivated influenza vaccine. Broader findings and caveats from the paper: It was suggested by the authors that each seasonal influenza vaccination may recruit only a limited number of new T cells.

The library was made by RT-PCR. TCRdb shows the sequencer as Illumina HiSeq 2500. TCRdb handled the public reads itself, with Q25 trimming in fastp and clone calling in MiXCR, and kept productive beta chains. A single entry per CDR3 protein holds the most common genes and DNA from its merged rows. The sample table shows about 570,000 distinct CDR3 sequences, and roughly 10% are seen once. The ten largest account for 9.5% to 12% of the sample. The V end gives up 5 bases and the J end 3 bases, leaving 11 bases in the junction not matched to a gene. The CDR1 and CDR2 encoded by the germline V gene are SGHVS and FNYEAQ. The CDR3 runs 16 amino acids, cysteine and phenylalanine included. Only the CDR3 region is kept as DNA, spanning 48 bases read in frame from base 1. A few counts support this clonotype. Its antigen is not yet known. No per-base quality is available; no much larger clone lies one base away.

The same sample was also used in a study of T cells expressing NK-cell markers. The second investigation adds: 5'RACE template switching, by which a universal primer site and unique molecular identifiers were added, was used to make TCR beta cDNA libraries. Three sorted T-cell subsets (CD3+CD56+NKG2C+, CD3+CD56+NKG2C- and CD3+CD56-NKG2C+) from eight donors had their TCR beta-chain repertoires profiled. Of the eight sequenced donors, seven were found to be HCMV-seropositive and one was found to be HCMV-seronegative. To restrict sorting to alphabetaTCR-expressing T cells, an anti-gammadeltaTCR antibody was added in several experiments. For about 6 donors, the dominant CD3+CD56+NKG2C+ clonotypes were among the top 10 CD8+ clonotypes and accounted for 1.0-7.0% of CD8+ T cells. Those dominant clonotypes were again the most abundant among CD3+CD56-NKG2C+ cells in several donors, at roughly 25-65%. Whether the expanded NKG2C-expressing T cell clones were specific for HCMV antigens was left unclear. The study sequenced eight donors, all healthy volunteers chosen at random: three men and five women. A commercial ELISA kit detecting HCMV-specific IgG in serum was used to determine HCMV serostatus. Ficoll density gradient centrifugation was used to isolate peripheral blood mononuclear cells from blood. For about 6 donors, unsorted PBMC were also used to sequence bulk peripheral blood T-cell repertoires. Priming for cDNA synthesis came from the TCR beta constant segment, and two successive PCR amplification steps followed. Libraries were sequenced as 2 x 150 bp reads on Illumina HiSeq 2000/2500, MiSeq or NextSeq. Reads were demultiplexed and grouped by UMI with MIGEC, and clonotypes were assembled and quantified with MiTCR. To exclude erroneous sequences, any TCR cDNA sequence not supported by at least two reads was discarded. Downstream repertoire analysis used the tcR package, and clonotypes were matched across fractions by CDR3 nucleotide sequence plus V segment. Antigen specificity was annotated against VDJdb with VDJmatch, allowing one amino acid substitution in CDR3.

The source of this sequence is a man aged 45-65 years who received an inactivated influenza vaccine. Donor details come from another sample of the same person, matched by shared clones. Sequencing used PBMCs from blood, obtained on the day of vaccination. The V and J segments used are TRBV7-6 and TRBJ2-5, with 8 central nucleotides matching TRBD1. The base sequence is TGTGCCAGCAGCCCCACTCTGGACAGGGTGGAAGAGACCCAGTACTTC. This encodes CASSPTLDRVEETQYF.